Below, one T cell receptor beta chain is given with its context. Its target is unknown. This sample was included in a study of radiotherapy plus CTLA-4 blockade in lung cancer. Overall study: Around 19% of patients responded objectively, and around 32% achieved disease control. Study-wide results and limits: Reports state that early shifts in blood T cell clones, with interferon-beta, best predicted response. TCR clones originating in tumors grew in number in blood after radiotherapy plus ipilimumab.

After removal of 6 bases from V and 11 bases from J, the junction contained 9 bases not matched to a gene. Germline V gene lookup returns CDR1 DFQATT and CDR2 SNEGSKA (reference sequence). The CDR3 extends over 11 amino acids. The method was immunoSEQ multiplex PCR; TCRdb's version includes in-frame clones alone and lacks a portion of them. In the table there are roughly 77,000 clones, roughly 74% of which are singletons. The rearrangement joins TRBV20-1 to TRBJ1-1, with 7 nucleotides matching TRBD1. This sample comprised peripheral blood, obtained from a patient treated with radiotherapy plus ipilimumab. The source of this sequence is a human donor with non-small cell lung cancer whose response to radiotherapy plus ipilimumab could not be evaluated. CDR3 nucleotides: TGCAGTGCATCACAGGGGCTAGCTGCTTTCTTT. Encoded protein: CSASQGLAAFF.